A few counts support the clone carrying this T cell receptor beta chain. This specimen belongs to a study of blood T cell repertoires in COVID-19. Trimming removed 2 bases at V and 0 bases at J, with 13 bases between. The CDR3 is 16 amino acids. Germline lookup yields CDR1 SGHTA and CDR2 FQGNSA. Using immunoSEQ multiplex PCR, the repertoire was profiled, and TCRdb retains in-frame clones only, with some absent. The sample lists around 220,000 clones, 85% to 90% occurring once. Participants' own reports of clinical history determined their cohort assignment. The source is a woman aged 45-65 years with acute COVID-19. The sample was PBMCs or T cells enriched from blood (not recorded which). The rearrangement joins TRBV7-2 to TRBJ1-2; D ambiguous. CDR3 coding DNA: TGTGCCAGCAGCTTACAGGTCGTGCCTACTAACTATGGCTACACCTTC. It yields the protein CASSLQVVPTNYGYTF.